These 12 T cell receptor beta chains were all obtained from the same sample, sequenced in a study of blood T cell repertoires in COVID-19. Measured with immunoSEQ multiplex PCR; TCRdb has only the in-frame clones, and not every one. Found here are roughly 50,000 clones, 65% to 90% of them singletons; the top ten hold 10% to 13%. Sequenced material: peripheral blood. The origin of the receptors is a human donor in a cohort sampled during active COVID-19.

This chain links TRBV5-1 with TRBJ1-3; D possibly corresponds to TRBD1 (5 bases). Germline values: CDR1 SGHRS, CDR2 YFSETQ. V lost 0 bases to trimming and J lost 2 bases, with 12 bases between them. This CDR3 region has 16 residues. The CDR3 DNA reads as TGCGCCAGCAGCTTGGCGGGCAGGGCAGCTGGAAACACCATATATTTT. It encodes CASSLAGRAAGNTIYF.

A single count supports this clone. This rearrangement joins TRBV5-1 to TRBJ2-1, with a weak D call TRBD2 (5 bases). This CDR3 region has 14 residues. Germline V lookup: CDR1 SGHRS, CDR2 YFSETQ. The ends were cut back, 5 bases at V and 8 bases at J, with 17 bases in the middle. The CDR3 nucleotides read TGCGCCAGCAGGGCCGGTCTTCAGGACTATGAGCAGTTCTTC. Translating it yields CASRAGLQDYEQFF.

The chain carries TRBV19 and TRBJ2-2; TRBD2 agrees at 14 bases. This CDR3 comprises 17 residues. Trimming took 4 bases from V and 5 from J; bases not matched to a gene: 6. Germline CDR1 is LNHDA and CDR2 is SQIVND (reference sequence). CDR3 in DNA: TGTGCCAGTAGTAAAAGACTAGCGGGAGGGCGAACCGGGGAGCTGTTTTTT. Translated, it gives CASSKRLAGGRTGELFF.

The chain combines TRBV5-1 with TRBJ2-5, with D possibly TRBD2 on 6 matching bases. This CDR3 spans 14 amino acids. V gave up 0 bases and J gave up 5 bases, with 11 bases separating them. The germline CDR1 and CDR2 sequences are SGHRS and YFSETQ. CDR3 sequence (DNA): TGCGCCAGCAGCTTGGGAGCGGGTGGGGAGACCCAGTACTTC. As protein: CASSLGAGGETQYF.

The chain uses TRBV4-3 and TRBJ2-3; the match to TRBD2 covers 12 bases. The germline CDR1 and CDR2 sequences are LGHNA and YSLEER. V was pared by 3 bases and J by 3 bases, with 4 bases of the junction left unmatched. The CDR3 length is 16 residues. Here the CDR3 DNA reads TGCGCCAGCAGCCAGCAGACTAGCGGGGGTACAGATACGCAGTATTTT. Translating gives CASSQQTSGGTDTQYF.

The chain recombines TRBV27 with TRBJ1-5, with D tentatively TRBD1 (5 bases). V was pared by 5 bases and J by 5 bases, with 13 bases between. This CDR3 is built from 14 residues. CDR1 is MNHEY, CDR2 SMNVEV, per germline (reference sequence). The CDR3 region has the DNA TGTGCCAGCAGTGAGCAGGGATCTTATCAGCCCCAGCATTTT. It is translated as CASSEQGSYQPQHF.

The genes are TRBV5-1 and TRBJ2-6; D remains unclear. Trimming shortened V by 0 bases and J by 2 bases, and 6 bases separated the two germline ends. Germline assignment: CDR1 SGHRS and CDR2 YFSETQ. The length of the CDR3 is 15 residues. CDR3 sequence (DNA): TGCGCCAGCAGCTTGGGAGAAGCTGGGGCCAACGTCCTGACTTTC. Encoded protein: CASSLGEAGANVLTF.

This clone has more than one count but fewer than ten. J is TRBJ1-1 and V is TRBV9, with 7 bases matching TRBD1. Unmatched junction bases numbered 5, after V lost 4 bases and J lost 2 bases. The CDR3 consists of 14 residues. Germline CDR1 is SGDLS and CDR2 is YYNGEE. The CDR3, as DNA: TGTGCCAGCAGCTCACACAGGGGCAACACTGAAGCTTTCTTT. It encodes CASSSHRGNTEAFF.

The genes are TRBV7-8 and TRBJ2-3; D not certain. CDR3 length equals 13 residues. Between the trimmed V and J ends, which lost 5 bases and 5 bases, there was a span of 11 bases. Germline CDR1 reads SGHVS; CDR2 reads FQNEAQ. The CDR3 DNA is TGTGCCAGCAGCCCGAGAGTAGAAGATACGCAGTATTTT. Translated, it gives CASSPRVEDTQYF.

The chain joins TRBV18 to TRBJ2-1; possible D gene TRBD2, 5 bases. Per germline, CDR1 KGHSH and CDR2 LQKENI. The CDR3 has 17 amino acids. V dropped 0 bases and J dropped 1 base, with 13 bases sitting between them. The CDR3 region has the DNA TGTGCCAGCTCACCACCGTCAGTAGCGCCTTCCTACAATGAGCAGTTCTTC. Protein sequence: CASSPPSVAPSYNEQFF.

Worth noting for this clone: A single base separates this from a much larger clone, so it may be a read error. The chain recombines TRBV6-5 with TRBJ1-2; 7 nucleotides line up with TRBD1. This CDR3 is built from 13 residues. CDR1 is MNHEY and CDR2 is SVGAGI in the germline V gene. V lost 6 bases, J lost 4 bases, and 5 bases stayed unmatched. The CDR3: CASSAGTVYGYTF. The CDR3 DNA follows: TGTGCCAGCAGCGCCGGGACAGTCTATGGCTACACCTTC.

This chain joins TRBV20-1 and TRBJ2-2; 14 bases line up with TRBD2. V was pared by 3 bases and J by 8 bases, with 5 bases of the junction left unmatched. Germline CDR1 is DFQATT and CDR2 is SNEGSKA (reference sequence). The CDR3 is made up of 15 amino acids. The CDR3 protein is CSASRGTSGRGELFF. As DNA, the CDR3 is TGCAGTGCTAGTAGAGGGACTAGCGGGAGAGGGGAGCTGTTTTTT.